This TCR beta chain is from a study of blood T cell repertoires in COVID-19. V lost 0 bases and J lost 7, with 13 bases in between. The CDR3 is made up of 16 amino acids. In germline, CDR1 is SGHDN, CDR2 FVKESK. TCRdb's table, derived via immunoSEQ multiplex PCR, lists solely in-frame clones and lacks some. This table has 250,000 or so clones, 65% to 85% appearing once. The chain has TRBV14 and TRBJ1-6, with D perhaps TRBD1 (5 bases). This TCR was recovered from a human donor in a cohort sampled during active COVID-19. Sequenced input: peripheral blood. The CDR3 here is CASSQDLLGVNSPLHF. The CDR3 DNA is TGTGCCAGCAGCCAAGACCTGTTAGGGGTGAATTCACCCCTCCACTTT.